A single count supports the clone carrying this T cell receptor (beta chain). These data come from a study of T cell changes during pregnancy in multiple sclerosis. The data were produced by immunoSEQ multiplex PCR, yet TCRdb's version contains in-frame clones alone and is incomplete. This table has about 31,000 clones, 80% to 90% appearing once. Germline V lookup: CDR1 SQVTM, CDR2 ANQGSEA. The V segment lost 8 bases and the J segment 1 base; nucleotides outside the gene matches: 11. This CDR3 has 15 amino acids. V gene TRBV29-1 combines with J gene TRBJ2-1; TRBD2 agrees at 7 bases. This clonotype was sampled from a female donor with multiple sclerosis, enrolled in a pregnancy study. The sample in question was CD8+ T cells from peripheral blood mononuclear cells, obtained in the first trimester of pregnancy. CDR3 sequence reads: CSIISRGDSYNEQFF. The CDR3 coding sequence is TGCAGCATAATATCCCGGGGGGATTCCTACAATGAGCAGTTCTTC.